The present T cell receptor (beta chain) was sequenced within a study of T cells in Graves' hyperthyroidism and ophthalmopathy. No ophthalmopathy progression within 18 months constituted stable Graves' hyperthyroidism. Fresh peripheral blood, about 9.6 ml, yielded the PBMCs. This clonotype was seen only a few times. No antigen is known for it. Germline CDR1 and CDR2: WNHNN and SYGVQD (reference sequence). The CDR3 covers 16 residues. The V segment lost 6 bases and the J segment 4 bases; nucleotides outside the gene matches: 8. Template material for amplifying TCR beta CDR3 regions consisted of RNA transcripts. HTBI primers were the set used in a first-round RT-PCR of the TCR CDR3. A single record per CDR3 protein comes from TCRdb applying MiXCR to the multiplex PCR reads. This sample yields 350,000 to 400,000 distinct CDR3 sequences, of which roughly 14% are seen a single time; 11% belongs to the top ten.

Study observations and caveats: Classification by a 13 V-J model distinguished ophthalmopathy from stable hyperthyroidism. Blood held most thyroid clonotypes expanded above 0.001 frequency.

Sequenced: blood. V and J are TRBV10-1 and TRBJ2-2; TRBD1 agrees at 10 bases. The receptor was isolated from an older woman with Graves' hyperthyroidism. CDR3 loop: CASSPLGTGATGELFF. CDR3 sequence (DNA): TGCGCCAGCAGCCCTTTGGGGACAGGGGCCACCGGGGAGCTGTTTTTT.